These 17 T cell receptor beta chains were sequenced from one sample in a study of blood T cell repertoires in COVID-19. TCRdb's copy holds only in-frame clones and misses some; the assay was immunoSEQ multiplex PCR. The sample has about 370,000 clones, 80% to 90% seen once. Sequenced material: PBMCs or T cells enriched from blood (not recorded which). The receptors shown here come from a man aged 18 to 30 who had recovered from COVID-19.

In DNA, the CDR3 is TGCGCCAGCAGCGTTAGCGGGGGATTGAACACCGGGGAGCTGTTTTTT. This codes for CASSVSGGLNTGELFF. The chain joins TRBV5-1 to TRBJ2-2; 9 bases fit TRBD2. Trimming cost V 4 bases and J 1 base; bases outside gene matches: 5. The length of the CDR3 is 16 residues. Germline V CDR1 and CDR2: SGHRS, YFSETQ. The entire variable domain, with the rest obtained from reference TRBV5-1 and TRBJ2-2, is as follows: KAGVTQTPRYLIKTRGQQVTLSCSPISGHRSVSWYQQTPGQGLQFLFEYFSETQRNKGNFPGRFSGRQFSNSRSEMNVSTLELGDSALYLCASSVSGGLNTGELFFGEGSRLTVL.

V usage is TRBV10-1 and J usage is TRBJ1-1, with D maybe TRBD1 (5 bases). Trimming cost V 3 bases and J 1 base, with 12 bases left between them. Germline V lookup: CDR1 WNHNN, CDR2 SYGVQD (reference sequence). This CDR3 is 15 amino acids long. The CDR3 nucleotides read TGCGCCAGCAGTGAAAAGACAGACCCGAACACTGAAGCTTTCTTT. Its translation is CASSEKTDPNTEAFF.

This chain uses TRBV18 with TRBJ2-1; the D gene is possibly TRBD1 (7 bases). The V gene's germline CDR1 is KGHSH and CDR2 LQKENI. The CDR3 totals 14 residues. Trimming took 5 bases from V and 6 from J, leaving 14 bases between them. DNA for the CDR3: TGTGCCAGCTCAGTCAACAGGGGAGGCAATGAGCAGTTCTTC. It specifies CASSVNRGGNEQFF.

This chain connects TRBV29-1 to TRBJ2-5, with D possibly matching TRBD2 (5 bases). The V gene lost 2 bases and the J gene lost 5 bases, with 12 bases spanning the gap. The CDR3 has 13 amino acids. Germline CDR1 is SQVTM and CDR2 is ANQGSEA. CDR3 residues: CSVEIWESETQYF. The CDR3 region has the DNA TGCAGCGTTGAAATTTGGGAGTCTGAGACCCAGTACTTC.

The gene calls are TRBV5-4 and TRBJ2-1; D perhaps matches TRBD1 (5 bases). The V end lost 4 bases, the J end lost 0 bases, and 11 bases lay between the germline ends. The germline V gene has CDR1 SGHNT and CDR2 YYREEE (reference sequence). This CDR3 is built from 15 residues. CDR3 coding DNA: TGTGCCAGCAGCCACGAAGGGGTCTCCTACAATGAGCAGTTCTTC. It yields the protein CASSHEGVSYNEQFF.

The chain carries TRBV7-2 and TRBJ1-6; a possible D gene is TRBD1 (6 bases). CDR3 length: 19 residues. The V end lost 2 bases, the J end lost 6 bases, and 23 bases lay between the germline ends. The germline gives CDR1 SGHTA, CDR2 FQGNSA. The CDR3 coding sequence is TGTGCCAGCAGCTTACACCCACCCCTAGACAGGTTCTTTAATTCACCCCTCCACTTT. It is translated as CASSLHPPLDRFFNSPLHF.

The chain couples TRBV25-1 to TRBJ2-3; 11 nucleotides align to TRBD2. Germline CDR1 is MGHDK and CDR2 is SYGVNS. Trimming cost V 5 bases and J 3 bases; bases outside gene matches: 1. The CDR3 sequence is 14 residues long. CDR3 protein: CASSTSGGTDTQYF. CDR3 coding DNA: TGTGCCAGCAGTACTAGCGGGGGTACAGATACGCAGTATTTT.

This clone was detected only once. This chain uses TRBV5-1 with TRBJ2-2, with 12 bases matching TRBD2. The V gene end was trimmed by 0 bases and the J gene end by 8 bases; junction bases not matched to a gene: 11. Looked up from germline, CDR1 is SGHRS and CDR2 is YFSETQ. This CDR3 spans 18 amino acids. This CDR3 is CASSLVAASGGARGELFF. The CDR3, as DNA: TGCGCCAGCAGCTTGGTGGCTGCTAGCGGGGGGGCCCGAGGGGAGCTGTTTTTT.

This clone was detected only once. This sequence joins TRBV5-1 and TRBJ1-2; the match to TRBD1 covers 9 bases. CDR3 size: 15 residues. J was trimmed by 7 bases and V by 0 bases; bases with no gene match: 7. Germline loops: CDR1 SGHRS, CDR2 YFSETQ. The DNA for the CDR3 is TGCGCCAGCAGCTTGGCAGGACAGGGGCGTTCTGGCTACACCTTC. It yields the protein CASSLAGQGRSGYTF. Combining the CDR3 with reference TRBV5-1 and TRBJ1-2 gives the whole variable domain KAGVTQTPRYLIKTRGQQVTLSCSPISGHRSVSWYQQTPGQGLQFLFEYFSETQRNKGNFPGRFSGRQFSNSRSEMNVSTLELGDSALYLCASSLAGQGRSGYTFGSGTRLTVV.

The chain has TRBV4-1 and TRBJ1-3; the match to TRBD1 covers 10 bases. This CDR3 contains 19 residues. V lost 1 base, J lost 3 bases, and 12 bases stayed unmatched. The germline V gene has CDR1 MGHRA and CDR2 YSYEKL. CDR3 in amino acids: CASSQAVGFGTGVGNTIYF. The CDR3 DNA reads TGCGCCAGCAGCCAAGCCGTGGGGTTCGGGACAGGGGTTGGAAACACCATATATTTT.

This chain uses TRBV19 with TRBJ2-2; 9 positions match TRBD1. The CDR3 runs 15 residues. Trimming at V came to 5 bases and at J to 5 bases, leaving 6 bases not matched to a gene. Per the germline V gene, CDR1 is LNHDA and CDR2 is SQIVND (reference sequence). The CDR3 DNA follows: TGTGCCAGTAGTTTCACCGGGACAGGGACCGGGGAGCTGTTTTTT. It encodes CASSFTGTGTGELFF.

This clone was seen just once. The chain combines TRBV5-1 with TRBJ2-7, with a possible D match to TRBD2 (5 bases). V was trimmed by 4 bases and J by 2 bases, leaving 13 bases between them. The CDR3 consists of 14 residues. In germline, CDR1 is SGHRS, CDR2 YFSETQ. CDR3 protein: CASSLGIGAYEQYF. The DNA for the CDR3 is TGCGCCAGCAGCCTGGGAATCGGGGCCTACGAGCAGTACTTC.

Concerning this clone: Other DNA sequences of this sample code for an identical CDR3. The chain has TRBV18 and TRBJ1-5; 7 nucleotides agree with TRBD1. The germline V gene encodes CDR1 KGHSH and CDR2 LQKENI. CDR3 length: 14 residues. The V gene end was trimmed by 2 bases and the J gene end by 2 bases; junction bases not matched to a gene: 0. The CDR3 loop reads CASSPGTGNQPQHF. The CDR3 bases are TGTGCCAGCTCACCAGGGACAGGCAATCAGCCCCAGCATTTT.

The CDR3 DNA follows: TGTGCCAGCAGCTTGCTGGCGGCGAACACTGAAGCTTTCTTT. It yields the protein CASSLLAANTEAFF. The chain uses TRBV5-4 and TRBJ1-1; D unresolved. Between the trimmed V and J ends, which lost 1 base and 1 base, there was a span of 8 bases. Germline V gives CDR1 SGHNT, CDR2 YYREEE (reference sequence). The CDR3 has 14 residues. The full variable domain, with the rest looked up from reference TRBV5-4 and TRBJ1-1, is ETGVTQSPTHLIKTRGQQVTLRCSSQSGHNTVSWYQQALGQGPQFIFQYYREEENGRGNFPPRFSGLQFPNYSSELNVNALELDDSALYLCASSLLAANTEAFFGQGTRLTVV.

The chain carries TRBV19 and TRBJ1-1, with TRBD1 matching 10 bases. CDR1 and CDR2 from the germline V gene are LNHDA and SQIVND (reference sequence). The CDR3 is 18 residues long. V gave up 3 bases and J gave up 0 bases; unmatched junction bases: 10. CDR3 DNA: TGTGCCAGTAGTATGGTAGGGACAGGGGATTTCATGAACACTGAAGCTTTCTTT. This translates into CASSMVGTGDFMNTEAFF.

This clone has just one count. The chain combines TRBV10-1 with TRBJ1-5; 11 nucleotides match TRBD1. The V and J ends lost 0 bases and 6 bases, in that order; junction bases with no gene match: 13. The CDR3 sequence is 19 residues long. CDR1 WNHNN and CDR2 SYGVQD come from the germline V gene (reference sequence). The CDR3 region has the DNA TGCGCCAGCAGTGAGTCGGTATGGACAGGGGGCCTTCAATTTCAGCCCCAGCATTTT. This gives the protein CASSESVWTGGLQFQPQHF.

A single count supports this clone. The chain has TRBV15 and TRBJ2-7; 8 bases are shared with TRBD1. The CDR3 totals 16 residues. Trimming took 5 bases from V and 5 from J; bases not matched to a gene: 14. CDR1 and CDR2 (germline): LNHNV, YYDKDF (reference sequence). The CDR3 sequence is CATSPGGTQGRHEQYF. DNA for the CDR3: TGTGCCACCAGCCCAGGGGGCACACAGGGCAGGCACGAGCAGTACTTC.